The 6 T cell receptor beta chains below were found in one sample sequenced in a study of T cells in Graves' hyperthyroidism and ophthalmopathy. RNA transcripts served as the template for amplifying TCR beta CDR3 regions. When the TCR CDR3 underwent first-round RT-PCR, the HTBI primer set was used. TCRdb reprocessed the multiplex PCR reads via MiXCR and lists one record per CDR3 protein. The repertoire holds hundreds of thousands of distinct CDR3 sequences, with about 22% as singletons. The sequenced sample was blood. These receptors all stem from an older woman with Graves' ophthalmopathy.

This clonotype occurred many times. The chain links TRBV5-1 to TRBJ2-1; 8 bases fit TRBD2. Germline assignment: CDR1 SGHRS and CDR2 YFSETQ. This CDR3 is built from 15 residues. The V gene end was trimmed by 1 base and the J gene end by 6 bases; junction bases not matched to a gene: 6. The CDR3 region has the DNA TGCGCCAGCAGCTTGCAGCGGGGGTTGGGCAATGAGCAGTTCTTC. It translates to CASSLQRGLGNEQFF. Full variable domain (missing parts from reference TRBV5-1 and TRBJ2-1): KAGVTQTPRYLIKTRGQQVTLSCSPISGHRSVSWYQQTPGQGLQFLFEYFSETQRNKGNFPGRFSGRQFSNSRSEMNVSTLELGDSALYLCASSLQRGLGNEQFFGPGTRLTVL.

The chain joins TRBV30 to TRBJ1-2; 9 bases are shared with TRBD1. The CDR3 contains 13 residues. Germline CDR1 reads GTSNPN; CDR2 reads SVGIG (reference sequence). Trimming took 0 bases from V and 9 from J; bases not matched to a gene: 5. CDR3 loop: CAWSVRDRARYTF. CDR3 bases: TGTGCCTGGAGTGTTCGGGACAGGGCACGCTACACCTTC.

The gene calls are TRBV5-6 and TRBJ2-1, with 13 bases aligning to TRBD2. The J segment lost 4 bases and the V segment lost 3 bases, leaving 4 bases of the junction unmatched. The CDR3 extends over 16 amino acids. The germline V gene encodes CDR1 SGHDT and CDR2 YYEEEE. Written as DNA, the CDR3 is TGTGCCAGCAGCTGGAGGACTAGCGGGAGTTACAATGAGCAGTTCTTC. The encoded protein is CASSWRTSGSYNEQFF.

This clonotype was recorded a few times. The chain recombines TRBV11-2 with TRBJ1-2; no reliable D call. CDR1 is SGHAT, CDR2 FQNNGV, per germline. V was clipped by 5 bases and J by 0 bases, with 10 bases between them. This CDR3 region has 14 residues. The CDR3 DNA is TGTGCCAGCAGCCCACCCCCCGCTAACTATGGCTACACCTTC. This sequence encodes CASSPPPANYGYTF.

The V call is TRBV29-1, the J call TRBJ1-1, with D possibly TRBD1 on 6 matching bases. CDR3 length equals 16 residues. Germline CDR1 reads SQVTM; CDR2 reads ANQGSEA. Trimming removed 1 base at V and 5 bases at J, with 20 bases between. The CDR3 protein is CSVEVAPGVVGTEAFF. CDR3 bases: TGCAGCGTTGAAGTTGCCCCAGGGGTCGTTGGGACTGAAGCTTTCTTT.

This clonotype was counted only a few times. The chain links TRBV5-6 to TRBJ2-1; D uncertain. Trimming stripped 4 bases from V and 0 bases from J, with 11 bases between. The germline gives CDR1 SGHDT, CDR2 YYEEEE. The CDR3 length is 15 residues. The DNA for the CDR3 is TGTGCCAGCAGCGAGGACGGTACCTCCTACAATGAGCAGTTCTTC. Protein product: CASSEDGTSYNEQFF.